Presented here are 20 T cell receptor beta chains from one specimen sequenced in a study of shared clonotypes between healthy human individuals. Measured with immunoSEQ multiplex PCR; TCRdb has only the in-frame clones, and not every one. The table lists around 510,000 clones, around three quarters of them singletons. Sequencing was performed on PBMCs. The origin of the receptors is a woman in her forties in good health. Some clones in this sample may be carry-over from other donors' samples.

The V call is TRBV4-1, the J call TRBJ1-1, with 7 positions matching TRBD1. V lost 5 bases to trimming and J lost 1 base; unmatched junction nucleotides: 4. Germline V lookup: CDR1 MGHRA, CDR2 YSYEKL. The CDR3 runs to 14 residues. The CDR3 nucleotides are TGCGCCAGCAGCAACCGGGACAGGAACACTGAAGCTTTCTTT. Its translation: CASSNRDRNTEAFF.

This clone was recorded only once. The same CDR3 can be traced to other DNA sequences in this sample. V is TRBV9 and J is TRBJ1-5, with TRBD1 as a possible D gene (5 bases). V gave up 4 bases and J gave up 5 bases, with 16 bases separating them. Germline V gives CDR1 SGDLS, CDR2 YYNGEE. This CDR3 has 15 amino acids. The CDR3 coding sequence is TGTGCCAGCAGCCCCCGCCCCGGGGGGGATCAGCCCCAGCATTTT. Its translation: CASSPRPGGDQPQHF.

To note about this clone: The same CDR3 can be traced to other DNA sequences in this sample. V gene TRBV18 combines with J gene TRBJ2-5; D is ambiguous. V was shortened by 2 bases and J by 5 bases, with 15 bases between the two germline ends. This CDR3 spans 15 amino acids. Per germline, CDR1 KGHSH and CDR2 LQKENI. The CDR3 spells CASSPSPTRGETQYF. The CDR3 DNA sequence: TGTGCCAGCTCACCAAGTCCGACTCGAGGTGAGACCCAGTACTTC.

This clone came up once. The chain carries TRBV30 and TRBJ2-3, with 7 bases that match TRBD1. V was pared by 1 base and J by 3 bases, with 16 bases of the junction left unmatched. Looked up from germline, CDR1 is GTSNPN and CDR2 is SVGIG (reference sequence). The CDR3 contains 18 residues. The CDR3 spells CAWSAPPRQGRRTDTQYF. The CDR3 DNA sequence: TGTGCCTGGAGTGCACCCCCCAGACAGGGCCGGCGGACAGATACGCAGTATTTT.

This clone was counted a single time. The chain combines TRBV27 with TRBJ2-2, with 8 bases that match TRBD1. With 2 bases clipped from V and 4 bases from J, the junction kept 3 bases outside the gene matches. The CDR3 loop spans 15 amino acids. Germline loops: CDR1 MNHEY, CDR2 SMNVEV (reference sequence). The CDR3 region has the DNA TGTGCCAGCAGTTTAAACAGGGGGGTCACCGGGGAGCTGTTTTTT. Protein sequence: CASSLNRGVTGELFF.

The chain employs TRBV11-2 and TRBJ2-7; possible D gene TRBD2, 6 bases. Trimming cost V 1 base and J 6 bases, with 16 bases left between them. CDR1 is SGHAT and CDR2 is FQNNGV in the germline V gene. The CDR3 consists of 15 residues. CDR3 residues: CASSLGGEGLSEQYF. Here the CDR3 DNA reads TGTGCCAGCAGCTTAGGGGGGGAAGGGCTCTCCGAGCAGTACTTC.

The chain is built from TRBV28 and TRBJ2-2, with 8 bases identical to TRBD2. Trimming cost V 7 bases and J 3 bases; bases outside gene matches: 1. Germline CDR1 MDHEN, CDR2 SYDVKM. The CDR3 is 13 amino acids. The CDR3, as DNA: TGTGCCAGCACAGCGGGAGACACCGGGGAGCTGTTTTTT. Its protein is CASTAGDTGELFF.

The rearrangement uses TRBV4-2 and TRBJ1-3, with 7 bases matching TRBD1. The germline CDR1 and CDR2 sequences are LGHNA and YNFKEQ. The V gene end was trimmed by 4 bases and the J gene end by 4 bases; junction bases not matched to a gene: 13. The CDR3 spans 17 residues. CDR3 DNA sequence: TGTGCCAGCAGCCCGGATGGCACAGGGGCCTTCGGAAACACCATATATTTT. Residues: CASSPDGTGAFGNTIYF.

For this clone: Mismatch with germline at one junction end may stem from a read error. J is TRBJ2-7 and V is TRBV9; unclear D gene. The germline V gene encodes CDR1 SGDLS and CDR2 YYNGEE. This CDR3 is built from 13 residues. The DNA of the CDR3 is TGTGCCAACAGCGTCGGCATTGAATACGAGCAGTACTTC. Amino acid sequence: CANSVGIEYEQYF.

CDR3 protein: CASSSTREMADTQYF. CDR3 nucleotide sequence: TGTGCCAGCAGCTCAACTAGAGAAATGGCAGATACGCAGTATTTT. The chain is built from TRBV7-8 and TRBJ2-3, with TRBD2 as a possible D gene (5 bases). The V end lost 4 bases, the J end lost 4 bases, and 15 bases lay between the germline ends. There are 15 residues in the CDR3. Germline V gene lookup returns CDR1 SGHVS and CDR2 FQNEAQ.

The CDR3 loop is CATSRFPRTLNNYGYTF. DNA for the CDR3: TGTGCCACCAGCAGATTCCCCCGGACACTGAATAACTATGGCTACACCTTC. This chain uses TRBV15 with TRBJ1-2, with D tentatively TRBD1 (5 bases). Deletions cut 2 bases from V and 1 base from J, with 17 bases between. The CDR3 has 17 amino acids. The germline gives CDR1 LNHNV, CDR2 YYDKDF (reference sequence). Full variable domain (remainder filled in from reference TRBV15 and TRBJ1-2): DAMVIQNPRYQVTQFGKPVTLSCSQTLNHNVMYWYQQKSSQAPKLLFHYYDKDFNNEADTPDNFQSRRPNTSFCFLDIRSPGLGDTAMYLCATSRFPRTLNNYGYTFGSGTRLTVV.

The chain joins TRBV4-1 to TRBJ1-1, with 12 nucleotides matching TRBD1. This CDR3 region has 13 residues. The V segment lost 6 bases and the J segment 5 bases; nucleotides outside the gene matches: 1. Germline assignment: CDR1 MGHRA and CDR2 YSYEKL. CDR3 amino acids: CASRGQGATEAFF. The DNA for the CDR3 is TGCGCCAGCAGGGGACAGGGGGCTACTGAAGCTTTCTTT.

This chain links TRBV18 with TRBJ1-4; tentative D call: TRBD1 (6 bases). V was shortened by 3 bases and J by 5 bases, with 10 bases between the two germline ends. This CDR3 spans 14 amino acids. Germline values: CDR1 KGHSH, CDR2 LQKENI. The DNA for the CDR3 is TGTGCCAGCTCACCCCCCGGGACAAATGAAAAACTGTTTTTT. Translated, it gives CASSPPGTNEKLFF.

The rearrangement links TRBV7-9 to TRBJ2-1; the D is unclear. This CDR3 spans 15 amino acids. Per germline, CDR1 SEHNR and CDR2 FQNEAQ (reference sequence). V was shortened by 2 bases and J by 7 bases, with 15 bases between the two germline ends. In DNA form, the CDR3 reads TGTGCCAGCAGCTTAAGTAGGGTCATAGTTAATGAGCAGTTCTTC. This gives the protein CASSLSRVIVNEQFF.

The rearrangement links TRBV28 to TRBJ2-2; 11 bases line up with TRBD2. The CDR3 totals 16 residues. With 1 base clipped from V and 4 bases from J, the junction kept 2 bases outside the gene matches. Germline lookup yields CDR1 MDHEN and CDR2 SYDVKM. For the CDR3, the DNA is TGTGCCAGCAGTTTATACGGACTAGCGGGCACCGGGGAGCTGTTTTTT. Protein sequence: CASSLYGLAGTGELFF.

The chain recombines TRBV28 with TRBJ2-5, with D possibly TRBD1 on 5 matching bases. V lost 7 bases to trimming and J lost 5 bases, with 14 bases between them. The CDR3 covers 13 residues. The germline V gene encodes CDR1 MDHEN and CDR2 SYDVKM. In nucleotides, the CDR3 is TGTGCCAGCACCCAACAGGATGCGGAGACCCAGTACTTC. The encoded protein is CASTQQDAETQYF. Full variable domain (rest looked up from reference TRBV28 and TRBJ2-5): DVKVTQSSRYLVKRTGEKVFLECVQDMDHENMFWYRQDPGLGLRLIYFSYDVKMKEKGDIPEGYSVSREKKERFSLILESASTNQTSMYLCASTQQDAETQYFGPGTRLLVL.

Here the CDR3 DNA reads TGTGCCAGCAGTGCAGGGACAGTAGAGACCCAGTACTTC. Protein: CASSAGTVETQYF. The chain is built from TRBV6-1 and TRBJ2-5; TRBD1 agrees at 7 bases. Germline-derived CDR1 and CDR2 are MNHNS and SASEGT. V shed 4 bases and J 4 bases; nucleotides not matched to a gene: 3. The CDR3 totals 13 residues.

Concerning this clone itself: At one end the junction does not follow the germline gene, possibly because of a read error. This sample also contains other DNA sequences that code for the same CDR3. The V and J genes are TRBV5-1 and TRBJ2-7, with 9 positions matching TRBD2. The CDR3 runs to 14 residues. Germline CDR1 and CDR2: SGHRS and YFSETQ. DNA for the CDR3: TGCGCCAGCAGCTTGGATAGCGGGAGCCACGAGCAGTATTTC. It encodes CASSLDSGSHEQYF. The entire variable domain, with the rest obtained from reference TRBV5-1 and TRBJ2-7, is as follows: KAGVTQTPRYLIKTRGQQVTLSCSPISGHRSVSWYQQTPGQGLQFLFEYFSETQRNKGNFPGRFSGRQFSNSRSEMNVSTLELGDSALYLCASSLDSGSHEQYFGPGTRLTVT.

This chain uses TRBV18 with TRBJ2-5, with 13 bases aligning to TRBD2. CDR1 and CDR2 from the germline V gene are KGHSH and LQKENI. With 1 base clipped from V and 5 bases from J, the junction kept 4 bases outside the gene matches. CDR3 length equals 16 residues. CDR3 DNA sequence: TGTGCCAGCTCACCACAGACTAGCGGGGGGCCGGAGACCCAGTACTTC. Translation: CASSPQTSGGPETQYF.

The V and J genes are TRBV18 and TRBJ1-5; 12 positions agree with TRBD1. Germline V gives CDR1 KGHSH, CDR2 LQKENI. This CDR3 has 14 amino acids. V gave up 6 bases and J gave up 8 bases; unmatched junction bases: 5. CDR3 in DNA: TGTGCCAGCTCCGGGACAGGGGGCAGGGAGCCCCAGCATTTT. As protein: CASSGTGGREPQHF.